The 26 T cell receptor beta chains given below trace back to one sample, sequenced in a study of CD8+ T cells in alopecia areata. Following RNA extraction, reverse transcription yielded cDNA that acted as the sequencing template. Clones were read by immunoSEQ multiplex PCR, and TCRdb kept only the in-frame ones, dropping some. Here the sample spans about 150,000 clones, over 45% being singletons. What was sequenced was CD4+ T cells sorted from blood. These receptors were obtained from a human donor with alopecia areata.

Only a few counts were recorded for this clone. The chain employs TRBV5-6 and TRBJ2-5; no definite D call. With 0 bases removed from V and 2 bases from J, the gap between germline ends came to 11 bases. Per germline, CDR1 SGHDT and CDR2 YYEEEE. The CDR3 spans 15 residues. The CDR3 nucleotides read TGTGCCAGCAGCTTGGTGGGGTTCACACAAGAGACCCAGTACTTC. The encoded protein is CASSLVGFTQETQYF.

Note on this clone: The same CDR3 also results from other DNA sequences found in this sample. This chain uses TRBV29-1 with TRBJ2-7; 8 nucleotides line up with TRBD1. V gave up 6 bases and J gave up 0 bases; unmatched junction bases: 1. The CDR3 runs to 12 residues. Germline CDR1 reads SQVTM; CDR2 reads ANQGSEA. The CDR3 DNA reads TGCAGCGTAGGACAGGGCTCCTACGAGCAGTACTTC. This sequence encodes CSVGQGSYEQYF.

The gene calls are TRBV5-1 and TRBJ2-1; 9 bases fit TRBD2. The CDR3 totals 15 residues. The junction had 4 bases not matched to a gene; V was cut back by 0 bases and J by 6 bases. The V gene's germline CDR1 is SGHRS and CDR2 YFSETQ. CDR3 coding DNA: TGCGCCAGCAGCTTGGGTAGCGGGAGTGTCAATGAGCAGTTCTTC. This gives the protein CASSLGSGSVNEQFF.

This clone turned up a few times. The chain uses TRBV29-1 and TRBJ2-7; D is undetermined. Trimming removed 3 bases at V and 9 bases at J, with 15 bases between. Germline CDR1 is SQVTM and CDR2 is ANQGSEA. The CDR3 runs to 12 residues. CDR3 sequence reads: CSVERSPSLQYF. For the CDR3, the DNA is TGCAGCGTTGAGAGATCCCCTTCGCTGCAGTACTTC.

The chain carries TRBV25-1 and TRBJ2-1; 8 bases line up with TRBD2. This CDR3 contains 14 residues. Germline V lookup: CDR1 MGHDK, CDR2 SYGVNS. The V gene end was trimmed by 3 bases and the J gene end by 9 bases; junction bases not matched to a gene: 7. The CDR3 coding sequence is TGTGCCAGCAGTGAGCTAGCGGGTTGGGGTGAGCAGTTCTTC. It encodes CASSELAGWGEQFF.

Here the CDR3 reads CASSKGPSTDTQYF. The CDR3 bases are TGCGCCAGCAGCAAAGGTCCGAGCACAGATACGCAGTATTTT. This chain uses TRBV5-1 with TRBJ2-3; D remains ambiguous. The length of the CDR3 is 14 residues. CDR1 and CDR2 from the germline V gene are SGHRS and YFSETQ. Trimming shortened V by 4 bases and J by 0 bases, and 9 bases separated the two germline ends. Full variable domain (missing parts from reference TRBV5-1 and TRBJ2-3): KAGVTQTPRYLIKTRGQQVTLSCSPISGHRSVSWYQQTPGQGLQFLFEYFSETQRNKGNFPGRFSGRQFSNSRSEMNVSTLELGDSALYLCASSKGPSTDTQYFGPGTRLTVL.

The rearrangement joins TRBV5-1 to TRBJ2-5; D possibly corresponds to TRBD1 (6 bases). The CDR3 runs to 13 residues. Trimming cost V 0 bases and J 4 bases, with 7 bases left between them. Germline V lookup: CDR1 SGHRS, CDR2 YFSETQ. Here the CDR3 DNA reads TGCGCCAGCAGCTTGGCAGGGGTAGAGACCCAGTACTTC. It encodes CASSLAGVETQYF.

This clone has just a few counts. The chain employs TRBV29-1 and TRBJ1-2; the match to TRBD1 covers 8 bases. The V segment lost 3 bases and the J segment 8 bases; nucleotides outside the gene matches: 8. Germline V gene sequence: CDR1 SQVTM, CDR2 ANQGSEA. The CDR3 has 13 amino acids. CDR3 coding DNA: TGCAGCGTTGAGCCTGGACAGGGAATAGGCTACACCTTC. Translating it yields CSVEPGQGIGYTF.

CDR3 DNA: TGCGCCAGCCCTTTGGGCAGAACGATCTACGAGCAGTACTTC. Translation: CASPLGRTIYEQYF. This chain uses TRBV23-1 with TRBJ2-7, with D hard to call. TRBV23-1 is identified as an open reading frame with a role that is uncertain. V lost 8 bases and J lost 3, with 17 bases in between. This CDR3 is built from 14 residues.

This clone occurred a few times. At one end, the junction sequence differs from germline, possibly due to a read error. This chain connects TRBV28 to TRBJ2-1, with 9 bases lining up with TRBD2. The CDR3 has 13 amino acids. CDR1 is MDHEN, CDR2 SYDVKM, per germline. CDR3 protein: CASSIDLAGKYLF. DNA for the CDR3: TGTGCCAGCAGTATCGACCTAGCGGGAAAGTATCTCTTC.

This clone was seen a few times. This sequence joins TRBV9 and TRBJ2-3, with D possibly being TRBD2 (6 bases). The V gene lost 0 bases and the J gene lost 4 bases, with 15 bases spanning the gap. The CDR3 loop spans 16 amino acids. CDR1 is SGDLS and CDR2 is YYNGEE in the germline V gene. CDR3 residues: CASSVEKRVMADTQYF. The CDR3 region has the DNA TGTGCCAGCAGCGTAGAGAAGCGGGTCATGGCAGATACGCAGTATTTT.

The chain is built from TRBV5-1 and TRBJ2-5; 11 positions match TRBD1. The CDR3 length is 16 residues. The trim removed 0 bases at V and 3 bases at J, leaving 4 bases unmatched. Germline V gene lookup returns CDR1 SGHRS and CDR2 YFSETQ. The CDR3 sequence: CASSLGEGQGEETQYF. The CDR3 bases are TGCGCCAGCAGCTTGGGCGAGGGACAGGGGGAAGAGACCCAGTACTTC.

This rearrangement joins TRBV25-1 to TRBJ1-2, with D unresolved. Germline assignment: CDR1 MGHDK and CDR2 SYGVNS. The CDR3 extends over 13 amino acids. Trimming pared 4 bases from V and 8 bases from J, leaving 14 bases between. In DNA form, the CDR3 reads TGTGCCAGCAGTGGTGGGCAAGGGAGAGGCTACACCTTC. Its translation: CASSGGQGRGYTF.

This clone has only a few counts. The chain has TRBV5-1 and TRBJ2-3; D is unresolved. The germline V gene encodes CDR1 SGHRS and CDR2 YFSETQ. The CDR3 is 12 amino acids. Trimming cost V 0 bases and J 7 bases, with 6 bases left between them. CDR3 sequence reads: CASSLDVYTQYF. For the CDR3, the DNA is TGCGCCAGCAGCTTGGATGTATATACGCAGTATTTT.

This clone was detected only a few times. The V call is TRBV27, the J call TRBJ2-7; D might be TRBD1 or TRBD2, each matching 6 bases. V lost 2 bases to trimming and J lost 3 bases, with 14 bases between them. Germline assignment: CDR1 MNHEY and CDR2 SMNVEV (reference sequence). This CDR3 is built from 15 residues. CDR3 amino acids: CASSLGAGEVYEQYF. CDR3 coding DNA: TGTGCCAGCAGTTTAGGTGCAGGGGAGGTCTACGAGCAGTACTTC.

V usage is TRBV30 and J usage is TRBJ1-4, with a weak D call TRBD1 (5 bases). V was cut by 5 bases and J by 8 bases, with 15 bases left in between. The germline V gene has CDR1 GTSNPN and CDR2 SVGIG (reference sequence). This CDR3 is built from 13 residues. The CDR3 region has the DNA TGTGCCTGGTGTCCAGGGATCCGGGAAAAACTGTTTTTT. Translating gives CAWCPGIREKLFF. The whole variable domain, remainder taken from reference TRBV30 and TRBJ1-4, is SQTIHQWPATLVQPVGSPLSLECTVEGTSNPNLYWYRQAAGRGLQLLFYSVGIGQISSEVPQNLSASRPQDRQFILSSKKLLLSDSGFYLCAWCPGIREKLFFGSGTQLSVL.

The rearrangement joins TRBV7-9 to TRBJ2-5, with D possibly matching TRBD2 (5 bases). This CDR3 contains 14 residues. V lost 6 bases and J 1 base, leaving 12 bases between the germline ends. CDR1 and CDR2 from the germline V gene are SEHNR and FQNEAQ (reference sequence). The DNA for the CDR3 is TGTGCCAGCAGTCCCGTAGGAGGCCAAGAGACCCAGTACTTC. Amino acid sequence: CASSPVGGQETQYF. Using reference TRBV7-9 and TRBJ2-5 for the parts outside the CDR3, the full variable domain is DTGVSQNPRHKITKRGQNVTFRCDPISEHNRLYWYRQTLGQGPEFLTYFQNEAQLEKSRLLSDRFSAERPKGSFSTLEIQRTEQGDSAMYLCASSPVGGQETQYFGPGTRLLVL.

The rearrangement links TRBV30 to TRBJ2-7; D gene uncertain. The CDR3 totals 11 residues. The germline V and J ends were trimmed by 2 bases and 3 bases, with 5 bases remaining between them. Germline V gene data show CDR1 as GTSNPN and CDR2 as SVGIG (reference sequence). CDR3 loop: CAWSSNYEQYF. The CDR3 DNA follows: TGTGCCTGGAGTAGCAACTACGAGCAGTACTTC.

This clone was picked up a small number of times. This chain connects TRBV7-9 to TRBJ2-7, with 7 positions matching TRBD2. V lost 5 bases to trimming and J lost 0 bases; unmatched junction nucleotides: 4. From germline, CDR1 is SEHNR and CDR2 FQNEAQ (reference sequence). This CDR3 contains 14 residues. The CDR3 protein is CASSTRDYSYEQYF. The CDR3 DNA is TGTGCCAGCAGCACCCGGGACTACTCCTACGAGCAGTACTTC.

In this sample, this clone turned up a few times. The chain is built from TRBV28 and TRBJ1-3; D is unclear. V dropped 7 bases and J dropped 8 bases, with 9 bases sitting between them. Germline V CDR1 and CDR2: MDHEN, SYDVKM. The CDR3 runs to 11 residues. For the CDR3, the DNA is TGTGCCAGCACGGGGAGCCACACCATATATTTT. It yields the protein CASTGSHTIYF.

This sequence joins TRBV9 and TRBJ2-2; D not certain. The V end was cut by 4 bases, the J end by 5 bases, with 9 bases between. This CDR3 has 13 amino acids. CDR1 and CDR2 from the germline V gene are SGDLS and YYNGEE. CDR3 coding DNA: TGTGCCAGCAGCTCCTTCGGAACCGGGGAGCTGTTTTTT. Protein product: CASSSFGTGELFF.

This clone has just one count. The CDR3: CASRFPSGTPHSNEQFF. In DNA form, the CDR3 reads TGTGCCAGCAGGTTCCCTTCCGGGACCCCTCACAGCAATGAGCAGTTCTTC. V is TRBV5-6 and J is TRBJ2-1, with D tentatively TRBD1 or TRBD2 (5 bases each). V lost 5 bases, J lost 6 bases, and 24 bases lay in between. Germline CDR1 SGHDT, CDR2 YYEEEE. The CDR3 covers 17 residues.

This clone was counted between two and nine times. CDR3 sequence reads: CASSLDRETQYF. CDR3 DNA sequence: TGTGCCAGCAGCTTAGACAGGGAGACCCAGTACTTC. The V and J genes are TRBV11-3 and TRBJ2-5; D call uncertain. CDR3 length: 12 amino acids. V was shortened by 0 bases and J by 5 bases, with 4 bases between the two germline ends. Germline-derived CDR1 and CDR2 are SGHNT and YENEEA.

The rearrangement uses TRBV15 and TRBJ2-7, with TRBD1 matching 10 bases. Trimming took 1 base from V and 1 from J; bases not matched to a gene: 4. CDR3 length: 16 amino acids. Germline V gives CDR1 LNHNV, CDR2 YYDKDF (reference sequence). CDR3 region: CATSRGRGQGSYEQYF. The CDR3 region has the DNA TGTGCCACCAGCAGAGGCCGGGGACAGGGGTCCTACGAGCAGTACTTC.

This clone has only a few counts. The V and J genes are TRBV29-1 and TRBJ2-1; TRBD2 aligns across 9 bases. The length of the CDR3 is 14 residues. The V and J ends lost 4 bases and 5 bases, in that order; junction bases with no gene match: 6. Germline values: CDR1 SQVTM, CDR2 ANQGSEA. This CDR3 reads CSVVGLAGNNEQFF. DNA of the CDR3: TGCAGCGTTGTTGGTCTAGCGGGGAACAATGAGCAGTTCTTC.

The gene calls are TRBV13 and TRBJ2-1, with D perhaps being TRBD1 or TRBD2 (5 bases each). The V end lost 4 bases, the J end lost 2 bases, and 12 bases lay between the germline ends. The CDR3 length is 15 residues. CDR1 PRHDT and CDR2 FYEKMQ come from the germline V gene (reference sequence). The CDR3 DNA reads TGTGCCAGCAGCTACCGGGACCTAACCTACAATGAGCAGTTCTTC. Its protein is CASSYRDLTYNEQFF. Full variable domain (rest looked up from reference TRBV13 and TRBJ2-1): AAGVIQSPRHLIKEKRETATLKCYPIPRHDTVYWYQQGPGQDPQFLISFYEKMQSDKGSIPDRFSAQQFSDYHSELNMSSLELGDSALYFCASSYRDLTYNEQFFGPGTRLTVL.